This T cell receptor (beta chain) emerged from a study of T cell changes during pregnancy in multiple sclerosis. TCRdb's copy holds only in-frame clones and misses some; the assay was immunoSEQ multiplex PCR. Of over 45,000 clones detected, roughly 90% appear once; the ten largest clones hold around 1.6%. This CDR3 spans 15 amino acids. V shed 5 bases and J 5 bases; nucleotides not matched to a gene: 9. Germline CDR1 reads MNHEY; CDR2 reads SMNVEV (reference sequence). Sequenced here: peripheral blood, sampled in the first trimester of pregnancy. The TCR originated in a female donor in good health, enrolled as a control in a pregnancy study. J is TRBJ1-5 and V is TRBV27; TRBD1 matches at 7 bases. CDR3 protein: CASSASQGLHQPQHF. In DNA form, the CDR3 reads TGTGCCAGCAGTGCATCACAGGGGCTCCATCAGCCCCAGCATTTT.